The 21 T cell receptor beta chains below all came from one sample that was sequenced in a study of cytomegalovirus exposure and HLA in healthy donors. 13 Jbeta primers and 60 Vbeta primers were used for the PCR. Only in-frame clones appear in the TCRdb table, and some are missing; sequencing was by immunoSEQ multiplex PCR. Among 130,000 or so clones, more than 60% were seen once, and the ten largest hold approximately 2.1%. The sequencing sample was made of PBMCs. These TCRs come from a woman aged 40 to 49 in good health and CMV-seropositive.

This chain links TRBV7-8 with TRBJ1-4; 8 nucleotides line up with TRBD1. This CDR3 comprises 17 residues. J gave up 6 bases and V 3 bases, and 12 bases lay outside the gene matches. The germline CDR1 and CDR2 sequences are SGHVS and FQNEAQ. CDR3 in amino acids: CASSFSIRTGSYEKLFF. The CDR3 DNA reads TGTGCCAGCAGCTTTTCAATCCGGACAGGGTCATATGAAAAACTGTTTTTT.

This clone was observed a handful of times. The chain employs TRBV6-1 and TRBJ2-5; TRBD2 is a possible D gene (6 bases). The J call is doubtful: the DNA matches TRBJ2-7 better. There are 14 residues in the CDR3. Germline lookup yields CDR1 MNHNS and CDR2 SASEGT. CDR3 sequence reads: CASRGSGRGYEQYF. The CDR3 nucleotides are TGTGCCAGCAGAGGTAGCGGAAGAGGCTACGAGCAGTACTTC.

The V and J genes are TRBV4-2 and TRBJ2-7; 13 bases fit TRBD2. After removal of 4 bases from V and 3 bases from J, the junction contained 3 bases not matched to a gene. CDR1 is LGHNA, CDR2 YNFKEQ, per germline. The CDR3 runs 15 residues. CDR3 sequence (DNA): TGTGCCAGCAGCCCCGGGACTAGCGGGGTCTACGAGCAGTACTTC. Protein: CASSPGTSGVYEQYF.

CDR3 sequence: CASRVTSGAYNEQFF. The DNA of the CDR3 is TGTGCCAGCAGGGTGACTAGCGGGGCTTACAATGAGCAGTTCTTC. The genes are TRBV6-5 and TRBJ2-1, with 11 bases fitting TRBD2. The V segment lost 6 bases and the J segment 4 bases; nucleotides outside the gene matches: 5. CDR3 length: 15 residues. Germline V gene sequence: CDR1 MNHEY, CDR2 SVGAGI.

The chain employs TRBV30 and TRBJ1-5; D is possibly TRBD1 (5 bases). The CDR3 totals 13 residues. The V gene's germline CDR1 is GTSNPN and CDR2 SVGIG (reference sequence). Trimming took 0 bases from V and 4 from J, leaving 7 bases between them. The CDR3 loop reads CAWSVQENQPQHF. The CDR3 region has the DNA TGTGCCTGGAGTGTACAGGAAAATCAGCCCCAGCATTTT.

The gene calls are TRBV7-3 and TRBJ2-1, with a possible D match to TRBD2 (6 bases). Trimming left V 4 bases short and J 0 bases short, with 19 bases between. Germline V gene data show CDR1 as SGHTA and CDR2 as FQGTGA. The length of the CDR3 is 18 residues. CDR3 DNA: TGTGCCAGCAGCTCCAACTCGGGGGTGGGGGGCTCCTACAATGAGCAGTTCTTC. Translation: CASSSNSGVGGSYNEQFF.

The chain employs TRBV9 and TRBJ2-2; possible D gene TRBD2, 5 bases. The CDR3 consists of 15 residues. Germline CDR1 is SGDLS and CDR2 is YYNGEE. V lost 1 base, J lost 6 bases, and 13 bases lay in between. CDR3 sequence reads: CASSVISGRAGELFF. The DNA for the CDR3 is TGTGCCAGCAGCGTAATCAGCGGCCGGGCCGGGGAGCTGTTTTTT.

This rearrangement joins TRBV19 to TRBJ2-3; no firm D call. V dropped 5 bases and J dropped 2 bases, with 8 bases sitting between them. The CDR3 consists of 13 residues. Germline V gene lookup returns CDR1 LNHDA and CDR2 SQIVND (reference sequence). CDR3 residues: CASSPGSTDTQYF. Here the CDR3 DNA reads TGTGCCAGTAGTCCTGGCTCCACAGATACGCAGTATTTT.

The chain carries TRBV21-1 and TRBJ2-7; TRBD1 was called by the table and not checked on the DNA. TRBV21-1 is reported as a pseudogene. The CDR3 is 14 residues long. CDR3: CASSTGTGRSEQYF. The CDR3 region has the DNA TGTGCCAGCAGCACCGGGACAGGCCGATCCGAGCAGTACTTC.

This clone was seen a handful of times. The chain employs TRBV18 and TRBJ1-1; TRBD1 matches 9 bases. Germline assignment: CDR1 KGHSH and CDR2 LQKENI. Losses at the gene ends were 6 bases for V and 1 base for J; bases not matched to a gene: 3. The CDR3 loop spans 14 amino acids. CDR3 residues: CASSTGQGNTEAFF. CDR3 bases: TGTGCCAGCTCGACGGGACAGGGGAACACTGAAGCTTTCTTT. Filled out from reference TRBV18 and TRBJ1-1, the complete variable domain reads NAGVMQNPRHLVRRRGQEARLRCSPMKGHSHVYWYRQLPEEGLKFMVYLQKENIIDESGMPKERFSAEFPKEGPSILRIQQVVRGDSAAYFCASSTGQGNTEAFFGQGTRLTVV.

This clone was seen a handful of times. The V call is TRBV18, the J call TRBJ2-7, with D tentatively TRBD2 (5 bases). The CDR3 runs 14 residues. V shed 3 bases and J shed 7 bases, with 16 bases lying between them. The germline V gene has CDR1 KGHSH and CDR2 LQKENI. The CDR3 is CASSPPGITWEQYF. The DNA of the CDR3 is TGTGCCAGCTCACCCCCGGGGATCACTTGGGAGCAGTACTTC.

The CDR3: CAGVYEQYF. CDR3 nucleotides: TGTGCCGGAGTCTACGAGCAGTACTTC. The chain has TRBV21-1 and TRBJ2-7; TRBD2, the table's D call, lacks a check against the DNA. TRBV21-1 is designated a pseudogene. CDR3 length: 9 residues.

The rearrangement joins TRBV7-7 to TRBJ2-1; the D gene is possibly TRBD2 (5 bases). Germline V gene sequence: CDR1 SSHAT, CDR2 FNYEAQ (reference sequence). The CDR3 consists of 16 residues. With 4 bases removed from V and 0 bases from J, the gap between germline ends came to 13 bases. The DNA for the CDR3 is TGTGCCAGCAGCTCCGTAGAGGGCAGCTCCTACAATGAGCAGTTCTTC. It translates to CASSSVEGSSYNEQFF. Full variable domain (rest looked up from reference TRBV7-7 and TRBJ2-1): GAGVSQSPRYKVTKRGQDVTLRCDPISSHATLYWYQQALGQGPEFLTYFNYEAQPDKSGLPSDRFSAERPEGSISTLTIQRTEQRDSAMYRCASSSVEGSSYNEQFFGPGTRLTVL.

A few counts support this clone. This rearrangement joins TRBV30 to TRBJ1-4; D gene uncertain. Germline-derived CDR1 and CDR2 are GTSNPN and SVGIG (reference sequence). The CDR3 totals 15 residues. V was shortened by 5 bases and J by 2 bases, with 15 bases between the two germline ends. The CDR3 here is CAWDELGSTNEKLFF. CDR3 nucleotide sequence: TGTGCCTGGGACGAACTAGGGTCCACTAATGAAAAACTGTTTTTT.

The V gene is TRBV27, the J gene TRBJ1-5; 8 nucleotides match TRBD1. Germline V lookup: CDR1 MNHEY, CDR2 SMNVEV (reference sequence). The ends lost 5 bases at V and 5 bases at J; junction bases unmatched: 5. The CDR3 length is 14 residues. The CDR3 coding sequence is TGTGCCAGCAGTCCGACAGGGGCTTATCAGCCCCAGCATTTT. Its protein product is CASSPTGAYQPQHF.

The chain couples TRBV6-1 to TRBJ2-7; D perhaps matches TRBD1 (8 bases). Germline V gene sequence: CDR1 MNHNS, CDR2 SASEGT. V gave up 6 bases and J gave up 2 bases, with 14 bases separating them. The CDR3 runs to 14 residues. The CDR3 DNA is TGTGCCAGCAGGGTACAGGGGGGGGCCTACGAGCAGTACTTC. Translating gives CASRVQGGAYEQYF.

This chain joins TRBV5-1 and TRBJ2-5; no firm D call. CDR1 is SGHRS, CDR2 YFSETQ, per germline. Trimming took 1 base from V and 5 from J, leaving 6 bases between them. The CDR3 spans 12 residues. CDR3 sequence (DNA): TGCGCCAGCAGCTTGTTCGAGGAGACCCAGTACTTC. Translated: CASSLFEETQYF.

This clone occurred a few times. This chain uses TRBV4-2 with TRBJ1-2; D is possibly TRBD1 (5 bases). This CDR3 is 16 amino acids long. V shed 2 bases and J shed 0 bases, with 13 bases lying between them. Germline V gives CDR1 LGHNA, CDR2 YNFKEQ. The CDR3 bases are TGTGCCAGCAGCCAAAGTTCGACAGCAACTAACTATGGCTACACCTTC. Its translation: CASSQSSTATNYGYTF.

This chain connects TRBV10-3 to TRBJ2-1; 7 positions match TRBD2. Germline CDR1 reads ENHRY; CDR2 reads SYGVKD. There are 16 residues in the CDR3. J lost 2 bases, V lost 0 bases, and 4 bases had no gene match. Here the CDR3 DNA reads TGTGCCATCAGTGAGTCGGCTAGCGGAACCTACAATGAGCAGTTCTTC. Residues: CAISESASGTYNEQFF.

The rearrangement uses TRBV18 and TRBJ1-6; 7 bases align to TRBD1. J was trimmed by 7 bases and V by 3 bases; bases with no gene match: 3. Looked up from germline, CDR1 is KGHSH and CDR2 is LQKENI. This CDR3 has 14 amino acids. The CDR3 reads CASSPPGQNSPLHF. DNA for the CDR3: TGTGCCAGCTCACCCCCGGGACAGAATTCACCCCTCCACTTT.

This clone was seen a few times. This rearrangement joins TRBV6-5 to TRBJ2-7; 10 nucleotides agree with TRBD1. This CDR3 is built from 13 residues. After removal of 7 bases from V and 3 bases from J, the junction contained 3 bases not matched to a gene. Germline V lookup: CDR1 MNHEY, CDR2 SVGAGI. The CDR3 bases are TGTGCCAGCACCCGGGACAGGGGCTACGAGCAGTACTTC. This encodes CASTRDRGYEQYF.